The present T cell receptor (beta chain) was sequenced within a study of TIL therapy for anti-PD-1-resistant metastatic lung cancer. Study in general: Half of patients were current or former smokers.

The table lists this clone with a count of one. The antigen is unknown. V lost 2 bases, J lost 6 bases, and 8 bases lay in between. This CDR3 is built from 12 residues. Germline V lookup: CDR1 LNHNV, CDR2 YYDKDF (reference sequence). Study-wide findings and caveats: The cohort had more treatment-naive, never-smoker and oncogene-addicted patients than typical.

This was the immunoSEQ v3 assay. Using immunoSEQ multiplex PCR, the repertoire was profiled, and TCRdb retains in-frame clones only, with some absent. The sample includes approximately 17,000 clones, 75% to 80% of them seen just once. Described time point: pre-treatment sample, taken before nivolumab and TIL therapy. Enrollment ran from October 2017 to January 2020. Sequences were derived from blood, sampled at baseline. The receptor was derived from a person aged 25 to 80 with non-small cell lung cancer. The V call is TRBV15, the J call TRBJ2-7; tentative D call: TRBD1 (5 bases). This CDR3 is CATSRQGREQYF. CDR3 DNA sequence: TGTGCCACCAGCAGACAGGGTCGCGAGCAGTACTTC. The variable domain in full, with the rest retrieved from reference TRBV15 and TRBJ2-7, is DAMVIQNPRYQVTQFGKPVTLSCSQTLNHNVMYWYQQKSSQAPKLLFHYYDKDFNNEADTPDNFQSRRPNTSFCFLDIRSPGLGDTAMYLCATSRQGREQYFGPGTRLTVT.